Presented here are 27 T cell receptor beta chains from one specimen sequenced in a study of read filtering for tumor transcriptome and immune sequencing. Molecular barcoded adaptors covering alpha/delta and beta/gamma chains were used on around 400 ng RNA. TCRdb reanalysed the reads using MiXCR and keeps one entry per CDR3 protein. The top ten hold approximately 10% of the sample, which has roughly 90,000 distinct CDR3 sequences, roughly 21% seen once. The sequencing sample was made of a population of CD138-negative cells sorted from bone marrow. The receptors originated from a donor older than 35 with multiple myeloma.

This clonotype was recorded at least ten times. In nucleotides, the CDR3 is TGCAGTGCTAGCCGGGCAGGGCAGGAGCAGTTCTTC. This encodes CSASRAGQEQFF. The chain links TRBV20-1 to TRBJ2-1; TRBD1 is a possible D gene (5 bases). The germline V gene has CDR1 DFQATT and CDR2 SNEGSKA (reference sequence). This CDR3 has 12 residues. Trimming took off 3 bases at V and 10 bases at J, with 13 bases between the two ends.

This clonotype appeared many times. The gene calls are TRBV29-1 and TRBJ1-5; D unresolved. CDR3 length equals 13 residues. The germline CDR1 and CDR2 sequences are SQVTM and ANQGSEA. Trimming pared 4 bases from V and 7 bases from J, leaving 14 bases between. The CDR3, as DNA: TGCAGCGTTGCAGTGGCCCACGCCCAGCCCCAGCATTTT. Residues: CSVAVAHAQPQHF.

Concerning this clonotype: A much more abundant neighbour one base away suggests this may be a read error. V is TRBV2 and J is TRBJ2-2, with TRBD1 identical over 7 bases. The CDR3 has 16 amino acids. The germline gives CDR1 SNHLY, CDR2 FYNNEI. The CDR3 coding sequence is TGTGCCGGCAGTGGGCGACAGGGTGGCGACACCGGGGAGCTGTTTTTT. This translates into CAGSGRQGGDTGELFF.

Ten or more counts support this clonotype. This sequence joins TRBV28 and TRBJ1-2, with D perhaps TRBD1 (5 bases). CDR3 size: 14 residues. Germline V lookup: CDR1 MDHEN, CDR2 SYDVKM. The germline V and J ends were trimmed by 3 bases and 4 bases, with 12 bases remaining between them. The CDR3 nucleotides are TGTGCCAGCAGTTTTCAGGGAGTTGGCTATGGCTACACCTTC. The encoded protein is CASSFQGVGYGYTF.

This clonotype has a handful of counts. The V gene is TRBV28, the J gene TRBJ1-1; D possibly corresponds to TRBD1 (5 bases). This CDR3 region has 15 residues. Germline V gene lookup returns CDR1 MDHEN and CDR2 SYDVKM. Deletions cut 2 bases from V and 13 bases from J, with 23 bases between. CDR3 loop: CASSLGWGRSRSGFF. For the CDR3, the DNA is TGTGCCAGCAGTTTAGGGTGGGGCAGGAGTCGGTCGGGTTTCTTT.

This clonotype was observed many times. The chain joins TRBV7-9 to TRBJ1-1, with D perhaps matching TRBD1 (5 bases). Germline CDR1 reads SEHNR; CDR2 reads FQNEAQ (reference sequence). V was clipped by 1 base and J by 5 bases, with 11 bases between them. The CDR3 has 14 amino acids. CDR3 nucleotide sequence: TGTGCCAGCAGCTTAGAGGTGGGGGGTACTGAAGCTTTCTTT. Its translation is CASSLEVGGTEAFF.

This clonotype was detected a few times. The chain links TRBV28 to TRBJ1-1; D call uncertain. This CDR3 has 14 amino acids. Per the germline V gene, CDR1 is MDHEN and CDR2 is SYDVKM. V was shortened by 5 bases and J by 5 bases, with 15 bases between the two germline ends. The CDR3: CASSRTGVWTEAFF. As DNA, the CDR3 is TGTGCCAGCAGTAGAACCGGGGTGTGGACTGAAGCTTTCTTT. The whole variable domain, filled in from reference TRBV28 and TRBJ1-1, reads DVKVTQSSRYLVKRTGEKVFLECVQDMDHENMFWYRQDPGLGLRLIYFSYDVKMKEKGDIPEGYSVSREKKERFSLILESASTNQTSMYLCASSRTGVWTEAFFGQGTRLTVV.

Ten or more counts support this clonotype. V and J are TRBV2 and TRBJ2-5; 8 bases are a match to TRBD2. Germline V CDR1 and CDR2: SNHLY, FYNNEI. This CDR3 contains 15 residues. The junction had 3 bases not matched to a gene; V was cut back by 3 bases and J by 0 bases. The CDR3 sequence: CASSDVAGNQETQYF. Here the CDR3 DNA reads TGTGCCAGCAGTGATGTAGCGGGGAACCAAGAGACCCAGTACTTC.

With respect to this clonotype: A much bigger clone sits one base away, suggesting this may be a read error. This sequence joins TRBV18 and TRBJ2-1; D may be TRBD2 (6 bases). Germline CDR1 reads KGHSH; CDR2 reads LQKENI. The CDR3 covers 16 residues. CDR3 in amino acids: CVSSPPRGNRNNEQFF. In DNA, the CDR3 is TGTGTCAGCTCACCACCTCGGGGGAATAGAAACAATGAGCAGTTCTTC.

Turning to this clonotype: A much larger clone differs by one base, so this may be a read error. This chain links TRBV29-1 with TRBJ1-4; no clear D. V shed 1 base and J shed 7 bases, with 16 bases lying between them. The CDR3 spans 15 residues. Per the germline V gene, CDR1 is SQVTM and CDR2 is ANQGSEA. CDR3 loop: CSVEAEPTSGEKLFF. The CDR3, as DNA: TGCAGCGTTGAAGCTGAGCCTACGTCTGGTGAAAAACTGTTTTTT. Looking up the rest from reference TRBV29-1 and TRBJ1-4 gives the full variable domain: SAVISQKPSRDICQRGTSLTIQCQVDSQVTMMFWYRQQPGQSLTLIATANQGSEATYESGFVIDKFPISRPNLTFSTLTVSNMSPEDSSIYLCSVEAEPTSGEKLFFGSGTQLSVL.

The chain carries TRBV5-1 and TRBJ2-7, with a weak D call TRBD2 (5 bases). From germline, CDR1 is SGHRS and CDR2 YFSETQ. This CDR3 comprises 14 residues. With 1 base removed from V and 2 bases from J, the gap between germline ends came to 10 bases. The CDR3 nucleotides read TGCGCCAGCAGCTTGTCTTACGGGACCTACGAGCAGTACTTC. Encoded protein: CASSLSYGTYEQYF.

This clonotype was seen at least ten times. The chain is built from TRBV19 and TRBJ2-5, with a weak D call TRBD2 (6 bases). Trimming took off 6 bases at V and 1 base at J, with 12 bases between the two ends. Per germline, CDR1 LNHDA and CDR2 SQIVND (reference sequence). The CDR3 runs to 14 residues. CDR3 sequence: CASRKRGSQETQYF. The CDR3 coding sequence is TGTGCCAGTAGGAAACGGGGGTCCCAAGAGACCCAGTACTTC.

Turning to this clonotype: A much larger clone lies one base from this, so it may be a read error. In DNA, the CDR3 is TGTACCAGCAGCTCTGGGACCAGCAATGAGCAGTTCTTC. It encodes CTSSSGTSNEQFF. The V call is TRBV5-4, the J call TRBJ2-1, with D perhaps assigned TRBD1 or TRBD2 (5 bases each). CDR3 length equals 13 residues. The germline CDR1 and CDR2 sequences are SGHNT and YYREEE (reference sequence).

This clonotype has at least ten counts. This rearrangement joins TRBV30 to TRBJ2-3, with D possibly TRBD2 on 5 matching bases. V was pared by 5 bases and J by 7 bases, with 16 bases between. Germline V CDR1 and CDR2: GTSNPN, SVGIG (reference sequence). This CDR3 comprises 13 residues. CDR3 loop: CAWVRHGDYTQYF. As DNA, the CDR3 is TGTGCCTGGGTCCGGCACGGGGATTATACGCAGTATTTT.

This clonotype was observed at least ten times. CDR3 nucleotide sequence: TGTGCCAGCAGCTTAGGGGAGGGCTACGAGCAGTACTTC. This gives the protein CASSLGEGYEQYF. This chain uses TRBV11-2 with TRBJ2-7; TRBD2 aligns across 7 bases. Per germline, CDR1 SGHAT and CDR2 FQNNGV. This CDR3 region has 13 residues. V gave up 1 base and J gave up 3 bases; unmatched junction bases: 0.

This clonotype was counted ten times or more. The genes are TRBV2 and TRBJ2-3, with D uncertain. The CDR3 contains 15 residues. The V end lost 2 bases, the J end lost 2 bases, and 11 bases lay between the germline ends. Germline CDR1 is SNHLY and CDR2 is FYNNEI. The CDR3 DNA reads TGTGCCAGCAGTGAAACAGTTGAGTACACAGATACGCAGTATTTT. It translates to CASSETVEYTDTQYF.

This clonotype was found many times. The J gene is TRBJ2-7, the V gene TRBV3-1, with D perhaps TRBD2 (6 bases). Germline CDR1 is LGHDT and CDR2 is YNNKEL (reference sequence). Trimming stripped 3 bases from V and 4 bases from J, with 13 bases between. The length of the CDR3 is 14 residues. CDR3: CASSQRGSGYEQYF. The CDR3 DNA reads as TGTGCCAGCAGCCAGAGGGGAAGCGGGTACGAGCAGTACTTC.

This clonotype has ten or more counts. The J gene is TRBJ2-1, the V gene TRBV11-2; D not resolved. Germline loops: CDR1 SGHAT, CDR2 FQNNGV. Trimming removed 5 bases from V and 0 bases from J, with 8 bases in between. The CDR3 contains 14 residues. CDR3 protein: CASSPPSSYNEQFF. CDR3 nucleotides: TGTGCCAGCAGCCCGCCGAGCTCCTACAATGAGCAGTTCTTC. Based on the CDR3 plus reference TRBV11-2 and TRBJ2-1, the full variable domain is EAGVAQSPRYKIIEKRQSVAFWCNPISGHATLYWYQQILGQGPKLLIQFQNNGVVDDSQLPKDRFSAERLKGVDSTLKIQPAKLEDSAVYLCASSPPSSYNEQFFGPGTRLTVL.

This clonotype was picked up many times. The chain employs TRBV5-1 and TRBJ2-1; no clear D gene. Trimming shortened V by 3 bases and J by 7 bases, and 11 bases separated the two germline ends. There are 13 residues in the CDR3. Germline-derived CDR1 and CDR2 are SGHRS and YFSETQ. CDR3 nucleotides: TGCGCCAGCAGCTCTGGCCGTTTTAATGAGCAGTTCTTC. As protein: CASSSGRFNEQFF.

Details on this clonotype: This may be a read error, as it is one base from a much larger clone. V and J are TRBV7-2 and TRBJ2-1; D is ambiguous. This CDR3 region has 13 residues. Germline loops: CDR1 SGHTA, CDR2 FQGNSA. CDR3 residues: CASWASPYNEQLF. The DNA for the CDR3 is TGTGCCAGCTGGGCAAGCCCCTACAATGAGCAGCTCTTC. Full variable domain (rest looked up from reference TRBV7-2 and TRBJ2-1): GAGVSQSPSNKVTEKGKDVELRCDPISGHTALYWYRQSLGQGLEFLIYFQGNSAPDKSGLPSDRFSAERTGGSVSTLTIQRTQQEDSAVYLCASWASPYNEQLFGPGTRLTVL.

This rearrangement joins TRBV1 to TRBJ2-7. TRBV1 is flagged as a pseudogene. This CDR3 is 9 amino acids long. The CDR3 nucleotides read TGCGCCAGCAGAGTCGAGCAGTACTTC. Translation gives CASRVEQYF.

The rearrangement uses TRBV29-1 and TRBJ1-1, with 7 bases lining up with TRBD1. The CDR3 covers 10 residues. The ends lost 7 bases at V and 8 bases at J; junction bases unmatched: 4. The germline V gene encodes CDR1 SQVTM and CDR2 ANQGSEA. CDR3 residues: CSGGDREAFF. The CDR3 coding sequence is TGCAGCGGGGGGGACAGAGAAGCTTTCTTT.

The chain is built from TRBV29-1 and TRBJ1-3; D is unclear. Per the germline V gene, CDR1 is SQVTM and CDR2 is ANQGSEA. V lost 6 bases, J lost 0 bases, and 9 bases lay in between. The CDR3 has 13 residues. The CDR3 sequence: CSVSFSSGNTIYF. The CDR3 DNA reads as TGCAGCGTCTCGTTTAGCTCTGGAAACACCATATATTTT.

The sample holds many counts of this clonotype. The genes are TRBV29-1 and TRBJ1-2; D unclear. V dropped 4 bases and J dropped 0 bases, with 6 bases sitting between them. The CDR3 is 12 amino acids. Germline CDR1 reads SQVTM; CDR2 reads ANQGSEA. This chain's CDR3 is CSVGTSNYGYTF. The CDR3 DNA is TGCAGCGTTGGGACGTCTAACTATGGCTACACCTTC.

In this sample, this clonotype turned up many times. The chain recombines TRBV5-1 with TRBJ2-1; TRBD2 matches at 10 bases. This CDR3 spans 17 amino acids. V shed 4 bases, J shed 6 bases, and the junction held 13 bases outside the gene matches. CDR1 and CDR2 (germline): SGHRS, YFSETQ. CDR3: CASSRIPLAGGVNEQFF. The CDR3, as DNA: TGCGCCAGCAGCCGTATCCCCTTAGCGGGGGGTGTCAATGAGCAGTTCTTC.

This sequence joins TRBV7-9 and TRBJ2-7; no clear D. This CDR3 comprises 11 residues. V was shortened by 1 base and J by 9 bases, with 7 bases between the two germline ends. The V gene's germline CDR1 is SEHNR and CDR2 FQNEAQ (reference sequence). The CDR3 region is CASSLESVQYF. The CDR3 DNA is TGTGCCAGCAGCTTAGAGTCTGTGCAGTACTTC.

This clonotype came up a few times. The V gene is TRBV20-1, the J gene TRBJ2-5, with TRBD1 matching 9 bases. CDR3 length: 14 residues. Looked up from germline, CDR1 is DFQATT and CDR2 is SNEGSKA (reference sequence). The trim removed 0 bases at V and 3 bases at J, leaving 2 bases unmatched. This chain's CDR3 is CSARDGTGKETQYF. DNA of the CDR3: TGCAGTGCTAGAGACGGGACAGGGAAAGAGACCCAGTACTTC.